This T cell receptor beta chain was captured in a study of blood T cell repertoires in COVID-19. CDR1 is KGHSH and CDR2 is LQKENI in the germline V gene. V lost 3 bases and J lost 5; bases outside the gene matches: 7. CDR3 length: 15 amino acids. TCRdb's copy holds only in-frame clones and misses some; the assay was immunoSEQ multiplex PCR. Among about 250,000 clones, roughly 85% were seen once, and the ten largest hold about 5%. Specimen: PBMCs or T cells enriched from blood (not recorded which). This chain connects TRBV18 to TRBJ1-5; the match to TRBD1 covers 7 bases. The receptor was derived from a man aged 35 to 55 who had been exposed to COVID-19. CDR3 region: CASSPLRGEDQPQHF. The DNA for the CDR3 is TGTGCCAGCTCACCGCTCAGGGGGGAAGATCAGCCCCAGCATTTT.